This T cell receptor (beta chain) is from a study of CD8+ T cells in alopecia areata. Study-level results: Patients displayed less clarity in TCR sharing than mice, a finding possibly related to HLA. Scalp repertoires also include resident alphabeta T cells from normal skin. Researchers report lesional scalp, most notably alopecia totalis/universalis, outstripped normal scalp in clonality.

Extracted RNA was reverse transcribed into cDNA, the sequencing template. TCRdb's copy holds only in-frame clones and misses some; the assay was immunoSEQ multiplex PCR. The table shows about 200,000 clones, with more than 50% occurring only once. To note about this clone: The antigen remains undetermined.

Germline-derived CDR1 and CDR2 are MNHEY and SVGAGI. The CDR3 runs 15 residues. The V and J ends lost 5 bases and 1 base respectively, with 12 bases between them. Source material: CD8+ T cells sorted from blood. The clonotype was recovered from a human donor in good health. This chain links TRBV6-5 with TRBJ1-5; no reliable D call. The CDR3 loop is CASSAGPFSNQPQHF. The CDR3 nucleotides read TGTGCCAGCAGTGCCGGGCCTTTCAGCAATCAGCCCCAGCATTTT.